These 16 T cell receptor beta chains originate from one sample sequenced in a study of T cells in women clearing cervical HPV infection. Assay: immunoSEQ multiplex PCR; the TCRdb copy retains only in-frame clones and omits some. This repertoire includes about 22,000 clones. The sequencing sample was made of blood buffy coat. The receptors come from a woman between 18 and 70 years old with a cervical HPV16 infection that either progressed to CIN3+ or cleared (not recorded which).

For this clone: The read stops 3 residues short of the end of the CDR3; the missing end is completed from the germline J gene. This rearrangement joins TRBV7-2 to TRBJ2-1; TRBD2 matches at 8 bases. The germline V gene encodes CDR1 SGHTA and CDR2 FQGNSA. This CDR3 spans 15 amino acids. Unmatched junction bases numbered 8, after V lost 5 bases and J lost 5 bases. The chain's CDR3 is CASSINGGADNEQFF. CDR3 DNA (partial): TGTGCCAGCAGCATCAACGGGGGGGCCGACAATGAG.

About this clone: The read gets to within 3 residues of the CDR3 end, and the germline J gene fills in the rest. The chain has TRBV10-3 and TRBJ2-7, with 12 bases aligning to TRBD1. CDR3 length: 15 residues. Trimming took 3 bases from V and 3 from J; bases not matched to a gene: 3. Germline V gene lookup returns CDR1 ENHRY and CDR2 SYGVKD. The CDR3 bases that were read are TGTGCCATCAGTGAAGGGACAGGGGGCCACTACGAG. This sequence encodes CAISEGTGGHYE. The CDR3 reads in full as CAISEGTGGHYEQYF.

The sequenced part of the CDR3 DNA is TGCAGCGTTGAAGATCTAGCGGGGGTCGAG. Protein sequence: CSVEDLAGVE. The whole CDR3 protein is CSVEDLAGVEQYF. This rearrangement joins TRBV29-1 to TRBJ2-7; 10 positions match TRBD2. The missing CDR3 end, 3 residues past where the read stops, is filled in from the germline J gene. The CDR3 sequence is 13 residues long. Germline CDR1 is SQVTM and CDR2 is ANQGSEA. With V trimmed by 0 bases and J by 6 bases, 2 bases remained unmatched.

Of note for this clone: Coverage ceases 3 residues before the CDR3 finishes, and the germline J gene fills in the end. The chain has TRBV5-6 and TRBJ2-3; a possible D gene is TRBD1 (6 bases). The CDR3 is 14 residues long. Germline V gene lookup returns CDR1 SGHDT and CDR2 YYEEEE. Trimming stripped 4 bases from V and 1 base from J, with 10 bases between. This CDR3 reads CASSPGARTDTQYF. The covered CDR3 bases are TGTGCCAGCAGCCCAGGGGCTCGCACAGATACG.

Comments on this clone: The CDR3 end falls 3 residues outside the read, so it is completed with the germline J gene. The chain uses TRBV20-1 and TRBJ1-2; D is uncertain. This CDR3 spans 12 amino acids. V lost 6 bases and J lost 4, with 12 bases in between. Looked up from germline, CDR1 is DFQATT and CDR2 is SNEGSKA (reference sequence). The CDR3: CSAHRQAYGYTF. Incomplete CDR3 DNA: TGCAGTGCCCACAGACAAGCCTATGGC.

Turning to this clone: The CDR3 end lies 3 residues beyond the end of the read and is filled in from the germline J gene. The chain links TRBV9 to TRBJ2-1, with D maybe TRBD2 (7 bases). Trimming left V 3 bases short and J 1 base short, with 20 bases between. The CDR3 extends over 18 amino acids. CDR1 is SGDLS, CDR2 YYNGEE, per germline. The part of the CDR3 DNA that was read is TGTGCCAGCAGCGCGGGGGGCGGGGGTGCCCCTTCCTACAATGAG. This gives the protein CASSAGGGGAPSYNE. The whole CDR3 sequence is CASSAGGGGAPSYNEQFF.

In regard to this clone: The observed sequence ends 3 residues before the CDR3 terminus, with the missing tail filled in from the germline J gene. The rearrangement links TRBV23-1 to TRBJ2-2, with a tentative D call TRBD1 (5 bases). TRBV23-1 is treated as an ORF (open reading frame) with a function not yet certain. Between the trimmed V and J ends, which lost 1 base and 4 bases, there was a span of 16 bases. The CDR3 has 17 residues. Incomplete CDR3 DNA: TGCGCCAGCAGTCAATGGGGCAGTCTTTTTCTCACCGGGGAG. Translation: CASSQWGSLFLTGE. The entire CDR3 protein reads CASSQWGSLFLTGELFF.

The covered CDR3 bases are TGTGCCAGCAGCTTGGTCGGGGTGGATTCACCC. Amino acids: CASSLVGVDSP. The full CDR3 reads CASSLVGVDSPLHF. This sequence joins TRBV5-6 and TRBJ1-6, with D hard to call. The CDR3 end falls 3 residues outside the read, so it is completed with the germline J gene. V lost 0 bases to trimming and J lost 8 bases, with 9 bases between them. The CDR3 has 14 residues. Germline CDR1 is SGHDT and CDR2 is YYEEEE.

The CDR3 DNA, read in part, is TGCAGTGCTAGCCCAGGGCAATATAGCAATCAGCCC. Translation gives CSASPGQYSNQP. The entire CDR3 protein reads CSASPGQYSNQPQHF. V gene TRBV20-1 combines with J gene TRBJ1-5; D might be TRBD1 (5 bases). The read ends 3 residues early relative to the CDR3; the germline J gene fills the gap. Germline lookup yields CDR1 DFQATT and CDR2 SNEGSKA (reference sequence). With 3 bases removed from V and 0 bases from J, the gap between germline ends came to 12 bases. This CDR3 is built from 15 residues.

A note on this clone: The sequenced fragment ends 3 residues before the CDR3 boundary, so the rest is inferred from the germline J gene. The J gene is TRBJ1-5, the V gene TRBV19; TRBD1 aligns across 7 bases. After removal of 3 bases from V and 1 base from J, the junction contained 6 bases not matched to a gene. This CDR3 has 16 residues. In germline, CDR1 is LNHDA, CDR2 SQIVND (reference sequence). The CDR3 region is CASSIGAGGSNQPQHF. The part of the CDR3 DNA that was read is TGTGCCAGTAGTATTGGGGCAGGGGGAAGCAATCAGCCC.

Concerning this clone: Read sequence stops 3 residues before the CDR3 end, and the germline J gene provides the missing end. This chain connects TRBV30 to TRBJ1-2; 7 bases are a match to TRBD1. Germline V lookup: CDR1 GTSNPN, CDR2 SVGIG (reference sequence). The CDR3 is 11 residues long. Partial CDR3 DNA: TGTGCCTGGGGACAGGCCCACGAC. Encoded protein: CAWGQAHD. The full-length CDR3 reads as CAWGQAHDYTF.

For this clone: Read coverage stops 3 residues before the CDR3 terminus; the germline J gene supplies the remainder. The J gene is TRBJ2-1, the V gene TRBV9, with D tentatively TRBD1 (7 bases). The V and J ends lost 0 bases and 9 bases respectively, with 10 bases between them. The CDR3 runs 13 residues. The germline gives CDR1 SGDLS, CDR2 YYNGEE. This chain's CDR3 is CASSVAQGGEQFF. The sequenced CDR3 bases are TGTGCCAGCAGCGTAGCCCAGGGGGGTGAG.

As regards this clone: The read terminates 3 residues ahead of where the CDR3 ends, so the germline J gene completes it. The chain couples TRBV2 to TRBJ2-5; 9 positions agree with TRBD1. The CDR3 is made up of 14 amino acids. The germline gives CDR1 SNHLY, CDR2 FYNNEI. With 10 bases clipped from V and 2 bases from J, the junction kept 8 bases outside the gene matches. The CDR3 here is CATNRGRLQETQYF. The covered CDR3 bases are TGTGCCACCAACAGGGGGCGCTTACAAGAGACC.

Notes on this clone: The read halts 3 residues ahead of the CDR3 end, with the missing end drawn from the germline J gene. The chain employs TRBV20-1 and TRBJ2-5; 15 nucleotides match TRBD2. Germline CDR1 and CDR2: DFQATT and SNEGSKA (reference sequence). The V and J ends lost 1 base and 5 bases, in that order; junction bases with no gene match: 17. CDR3 length: 20 amino acids. The CDR3 loop reads CSARAHRLGLAGGPEETQYF. The sequenced part of the CDR3 DNA is TGCAGTGCTAGAGCACACAGACTTGGACTAGCGGGAGGGCCTGAGGAGACC.

Concerning this clone itself: Read coverage stops 3 residues before the CDR3 terminus; the germline J gene supplies the remainder. The chain joins TRBV10-3 to TRBJ2-5; 10 bases match TRBD1. Germline V lookup: CDR1 ENHRY, CDR2 SYGVKD. CDR3 length equals 16 residues. With V trimmed by 6 bases and J by 4 bases, 11 bases remained unmatched. Incomplete CDR3 DNA: TGTGCCATCAGGGAGGGAGGACAGGGGGTTCGAGAGACC. Translating it yields CAIREGGQGVRET. The CDR3 in full is CAIREGGQGVRETQYF.

About this clone: Read data end 3 residues before the CDR3 end; the end is taken from the germline J gene. The chain uses TRBV10-3 and TRBJ2-2; D tentatively reads TRBD1 or TRBD2 (5 bases each). Trimming removed 10 bases from V and 4 bases from J, with 10 bases in between. Germline-derived CDR1 and CDR2 are ENHRY and SYGVKD. CDR3 size: 12 residues. The covered CDR3 bases are TGTGCCACCGCAGGGAGCACCGGGGAG. It specifies CATAGSTGE. The whole CDR3 sequence is CATAGSTGELFF.